A selection of T cell receptor beta chains follows, all from one sample in a study of blood T cells in healthy people across ages. TCRdb re-analysed the 5' RACE reads in MiXCR, keeping a single row per CDR3 protein. The sample contains approximately 770,000 distinct CDR3 sequences, nearly 60% of which appear only once. The material sequenced was blood. The source of these receptors is a man younger than 45 in good health. Both conserved end residues are part of each CDR3. A D gene is named only where the DNA matches it firmly. Rows give clone size only sometimes, using once, few, many, or a class for an expanded clone.

clone_size j_call v_call d_call cdr3_aa cdr3_nt
- TRBJ2-1 TRBV12-3/TRBV12-4 - CASSFGGGVSMKQFF TGTGCCAGCAGTTTCGGGGGCGGGGTATCGATGAAGCAGTTCTTC
- TRBJ2-3 TRBV10-3 - CAISSSGTSTDTQYF TGTGCCATCAGTTCCAGCGGAACTAGCACAGATACGCAGTATTTT
- TRBJ2-7 TRBV12-3/TRBV12-4 TRBD1 CASGTGVDEQYF TGTGCCAGCGGGACAGGGGTAGACGAGCAGTACTTC
- TRBJ1-1 TRBV29-1 - CSVATPILAEAFF TGCAGCGTTGCGACACCCATCTTAGCTGAAGCTTTCTTT
few TRBJ2-7 TRBV11-2 - CASSLEIKGARSSYEQYF TGTGCCAGCAGCTTGGAAATTAAAGGGGCTAGGAGCTCCTACGAGCAGTACTTC
few TRBJ2-7 TRBV10-3 TRBD1 CAISQTGAIYEQYF TGTGCCATCAGCCAGACAGGGGCGATCTACGAGCAGTACTTC
- TRBJ2-7 TRBV7-9 - CASSLTYGQDSYEQYF TGTGCCAGCAGCCTTACCTATGGACAAGACTCCTACGAGCAGTACTTC
- TRBJ2-3 TRBV4-3 TRBD2 CASSQASLLAGGATDTQYF TGCGCCAGCAGCCAAGCGAGCCTACTAGCGGGCGGAGCGACAGATACGCAGTATTTT
- TRBJ1-2 TRBV7-9 TRBD1 CASSVVGTEEFYGCTF TGTGCCAGCAGCGTAGTCGGGACAGAAGAATTCTATGGCTGCACCTTC
- TRBJ2-2 TRBV7-2 - CASSLLTRAGELFF TGTGCCAGCAGCTTATTGACTCGTGCCGGGGAGCTGTTTTTT
few TRBJ2-2 TRBV20-1 - CSARDLSPGELFF TGCAGTGCTAGAGATCTTTCCCCCGGGGAGCTGTTTTTT
- TRBJ1-2 TRBV9 - CASSGLFYGYTF TGTGCCAGCAGCGGGCTGTTCTATGGCTACACCTTC
few TRBJ2-7 TRBV20-1 TRBD1 CSARDDQGASYEQYF TGCAGTGCTAGAGATGACCAGGGGGCTTCCTACGAGCAGTACTTC
- TRBJ2-1 TRBV5-1 - CASSGLGAPLNEQFF TGCGCCAGCAGCGGGCTGGGGGCCCCCCTTAATGAGCAGTTCTTC
- TRBJ2-1 TRBV10-3 - CAISEYGEQFF TGTGCCATCAGTGAGTACGGTGAGCAGTTCTTC
- TRBJ2-7 TRBV20-1 - CSARVPVPLPGGISYEQYF TGCAGTGCTAGAGTCCCCGTTCCCCTGCCTGGCGGGATCTCCTACGAGCAGTACTTC
once TRBJ1-2 TRBV7-9 - CASSLVGTVYPGYTF TGTGCCAGCAGCTTAGTAGGTACAGTCTATCCTGGCTACACCTTC
- TRBJ2-6 TRBV4-1 - CASSRLGPGANVLTF TGCGCCAGCAGCCGACTGGGGCCTGGGGCCAACGTCCTGACTTTC
- TRBJ2-6 TRBV5-1 - CASSLEVGANVLTF TGCGCCAGCAGCTTGGAGGTTGGGGCCAACGTCCTGACTTTC
few TRBJ2-5 TRBV3-1 - CASSQTGKETQYF TGTGCCAGCAGCCAGACTGGAAAAGAGACCCAGTACTTC
- TRBJ1-2 TRBV9 TRBD1 CASSTSGTGPYGYTF TGTGCCAGCAGCACATCCGGGACAGGGCCCTATGGCTACACCTTC
- TRBJ2-5 TRBV7-2 TRBD2 CASSDRLARETQYF TGTGCCAGCAGCGACAGACTAGCCCGAGAGACCCAGTACTTC
- TRBJ2-2 TRBV2 TRBD1 CASSRSGQATGELFF TGTGCCAGCAGTCGTTCGGGACAGGCTACCGGGGAGCTGTTTTTT
- TRBJ1-5 TRBV20-1 - CSARGERNQPQHF TGCAGTGCTAGAGGAGAGAGAAATCAGCCCCAGCATTTT
- TRBJ1-5 TRBV7-2 - CASSLVAGPQSAQHF TGTGCCAGCAGCTTAGTAGCAGGCCCCCAATCAGCCCAGCATTTT
- TRBJ2-7 TRBV20-1 TRBD2 CSARERELREQYF TGCAGTGCTAGAGAGCGGGAGCTCCGCGAGCAGTACTTC
- TRBJ1-2 TRBV7-2 - CASSLRAGGYTF TGTGCCAGCAGCTTACGCGCGGGCGGTTACACCTTC
- TRBJ2-7 TRBV28 TRBD2 CASSFGLGMASGYEQYF TGTGCCAGCAGTTTTGGACTAGGAATGGCGTCAGGGTACGAGCAGTACTTC
- TRBJ2-1 TRBV12-3/TRBV12-4 - CASSVRELSDEQFF TGTGCCAGCAGTGTGAGGGAGCTCAGCGATGAGCAGTTCTTC
- TRBJ2-5 TRBV12-3/TRBV12-4 - CASSLWVGGETQYF TGTGCCAGCAGTCTTTGGGTTGGTGGAGAGACCCAGTACTTC
- TRBJ1-2 TRBV7-9 - CASSLPTFRGYTF TGTGCCAGCAGCCTTCCTACTTTTCGTGGCTACACCTTC
- TRBJ2-5 TRBV20-1 - CSTRVGREETQYF TGCAGTACTAGAGTAGGGCGGGAAGAGACCCAGTACTTC
many TRBJ2-3 TRBV20-1 - CSAPRGLPTDTQYF TGCAGTGCCCCCCGGGGTCTCCCCACAGATACGCAGTATTTT
- TRBJ1-2 TRBV12-5 - CASGPDVHGYTF TGTGCTAGTGGTCCGGACGTCCATGGCTACACCTTC
- TRBJ1-4 TRBV29-1 - CSASGGISEKLFF TGCAGCGCCTCGGGAGGTATATCCGAAAAACTGTTTTTT
few TRBJ2-7 TRBV4-2 - CASSQGLTTSYEQYF TGTGCCAGCAGCCAAGGCTTAACAACTTCATACGAGCAGTACTTC
- TRBJ1-1 TRBV6-1 - CASRVRREAFF TGTGCCAGCAGGGTCAGGAGAGAAGCTTTCTTT
- TRBJ2-7 TRBV20-1 - CSAFTHTREQYF TGCAGTGCCTTCACCCATACCCGCGAGCAGTACTTC
- TRBJ2-3 TRBV20-1 - CSAFHSSTDTQYF TGCAGTGCTTTTCACAGTTCCACAGATACGCAGTATTTT
- TRBJ2-1 TRBV7-9 TRBD1 CASSLPLGQGSNEQFF TGTGCCAGCAGCCTGCCCCTCGGACAGGGGTCCAATGAGCAGTTCTTC
- TRBJ2-5 TRBV7-8 - CASSFTRQETQYF TGTGCCAGCAGTTTTACACGGCAAGAGACCCAGTACTTC
- TRBJ2-2 TRBV3-1 - CASRPRNGELFF TGTGCCAGCAGACCGAGGAACGGGGAGCTGTTTTTT
- TRBJ1-2 TRBV10-3 TRBD1 CAISEGQGVWGYTF TGTGCCATCAGCGAAGGACAGGGGGTGTGGGGCTACACCTTC
few TRBJ2-1 TRBV25-1 TRBD2 CASSDGASGKLQYHNEQFF TGTGCCAGCAGTGATGGGGCTAGCGGGAAGCTTCAATACCACAATGAGCAGTTCTTC
- TRBJ1-5 TRBV7-2 - CASSDGQPNQPQHF TGTGCCAGCAGCGACGGACAGCCCAATCAGCCCCAGCATTTT
- TRBJ1-1 TRBV7-9 - CASSPRQSEAFF TGTGCCAGCAGCCCCCGACAGAGTGAAGCTTTCTTT
- TRBJ2-7 TRBV5-1 TRBD2 CASSFVSGGNNEQYF TGCGCCAGCAGCTTTGTTAGCGGGGGTAACAATGAGCAGTACTTC
- TRBJ2-1 TRBV29-1 - CSVEEGAHEQFF TGCAGCGTTGAAGAGGGAGCCCATGAGCAGTTCTTC
few TRBJ2-7 TRBV27 TRBD1 CASSRTGAGYEQYF TGTGCCAGCTCCCGGACAGGGGCTGGCTACGAGCAGTACTTC
few TRBJ2-7 TRBV18 - CASSSGAGAGEQYF TGTGCCAGCTCATCAGGGGCGGGAGCGGGAGAGCAGTACTTC
few TRBJ2-1 TRBV4-3 - CASSQKTGPYNEQFF TGCGCCAGCAGCCAAAAAACAGGACCCTACAATGAGCAGTTCTTC
- TRBJ1-1 TRBV9 - CASSPRPVAEAFF TGTGCCAGCAGCCCCCGACCGGTAGCTGAAGCTTTCTTT
few TRBJ2-1 TRBV29-1 TRBD1 CSVDLRQGRYNEQFF TGCAGCGTTGACCTGAGACAGGGACGCTACAATGAGCAGTTCTTC
many TRBJ2-7 TRBV5-1 - CASSFDSYEQYF TGTGCCAGCAGCTTCGACAGCTACGAGCAGTACTTC
- TRBJ2-7 TRBV30 TRBD1 CAWSNRGREQYF TGTGCCTGGAGTAACAGGGGGCGCGAGCAGTACTTC
few TRBJ1-1 TRBV6-2/TRBV6-3 - CACSRSGVYTEAFF TGTGCCTGTTCTAGAAGTGGTGTGTACACTGAAGCTTTCTTT
- TRBJ2-1 TRBV29-1 TRBD2 CSAATGTSGYNEQFF TGCAGCGCTGCCACCGGGACTAGCGGCTACAATGAGCAGTTCTTC